This TCR beta chain was recovered during a study of response to subunit inactivated influenza vaccine. Broader study findings: Authors proposed each seasonal influenza vaccination draws in few new T cells.

TCRdb used MiXCR to reprocess the RT-PCR reads, holding one entry per CDR3 protein. The table has over 750,000 distinct CDR3 sequences, approximately 22% seen once. A total of 10 residues make up the CDR3, ends included. Looked up from germline, CDR1 is SNHLY and CDR2 is FYNNEI. Only one count was recorded for this clonotype. Its antigen remains unknown. Because it lacks the conserved phenylalanine or tryptophan at the end, this CDR3 is likely a read error. The limits of the CDR3 on the DNA are not certain, so only TCRdb's listed CDR3 is given. The chain uses TRBV2 and TRBJ1-4. The clonotype originates from a man in his fifties who received an inactivated influenza vaccine. The sample was PBMCs from blood, taken around 5 days after vaccination. The CDR3 sequence: CASIGETEIL.